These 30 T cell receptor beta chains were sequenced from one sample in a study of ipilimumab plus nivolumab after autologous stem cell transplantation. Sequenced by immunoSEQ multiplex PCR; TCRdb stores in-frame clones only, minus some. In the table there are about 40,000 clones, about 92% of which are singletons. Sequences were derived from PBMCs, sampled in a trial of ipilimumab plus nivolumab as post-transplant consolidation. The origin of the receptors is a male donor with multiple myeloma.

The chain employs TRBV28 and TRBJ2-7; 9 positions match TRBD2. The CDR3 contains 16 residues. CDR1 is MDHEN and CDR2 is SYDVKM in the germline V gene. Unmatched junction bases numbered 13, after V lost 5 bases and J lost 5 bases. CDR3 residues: CASSPRGLAGFDEQYF. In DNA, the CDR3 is TGTGCCAGCAGTCCCCGCGGCCTAGCGGGATTTGACGAGCAGTACTTC.

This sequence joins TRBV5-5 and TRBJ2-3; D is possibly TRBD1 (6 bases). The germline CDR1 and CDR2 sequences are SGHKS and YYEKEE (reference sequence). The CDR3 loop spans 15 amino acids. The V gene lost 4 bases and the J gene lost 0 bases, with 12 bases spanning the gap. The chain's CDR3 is CASSRPGQSTDTQYF. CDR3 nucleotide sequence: TGTGCCAGCAGCAGACCGGGACAAAGCACAGATACGCAGTATTTT.

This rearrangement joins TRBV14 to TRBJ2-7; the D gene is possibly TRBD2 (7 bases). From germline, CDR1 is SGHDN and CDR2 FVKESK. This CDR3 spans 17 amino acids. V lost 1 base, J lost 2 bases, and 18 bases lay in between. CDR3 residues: CASSQGSLRGGTYEQYF. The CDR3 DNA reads TGTGCCAGCAGCCAAGGTTCCCTGAGGGGGGGCACCTACGAGCAGTACTTC.

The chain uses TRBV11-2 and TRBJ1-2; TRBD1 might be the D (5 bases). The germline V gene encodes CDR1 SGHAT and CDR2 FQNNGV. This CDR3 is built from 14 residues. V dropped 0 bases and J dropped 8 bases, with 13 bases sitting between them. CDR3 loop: CASSLDITGVGYTF. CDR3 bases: TGTGCCAGCAGCTTAGATATAACAGGCGTCGGCTACACCTTC.

In DNA, the CDR3 is TGTGCCAGCGGATGGGGGAATTACACTGAAGCTTTCTTT. This encodes CASGWGNYTEAFF. V and J are TRBV28 and TRBJ1-1; the D gene is possibly TRBD1 (5 bases). CDR3 size: 13 residues. Germline CDR1 MDHEN, CDR2 SYDVKM. V lost 8 bases and J 3 bases, leaving 13 bases between the germline ends.

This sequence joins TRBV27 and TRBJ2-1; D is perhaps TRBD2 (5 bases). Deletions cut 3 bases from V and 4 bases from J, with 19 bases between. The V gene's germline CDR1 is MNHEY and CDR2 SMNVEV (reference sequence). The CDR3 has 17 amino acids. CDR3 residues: CASSFLSLPGSYNEQFF. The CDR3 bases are TGTGCCAGCAGTTTCTTATCTCTGCCGGGATCGTACAATGAGCAGTTCTTC.

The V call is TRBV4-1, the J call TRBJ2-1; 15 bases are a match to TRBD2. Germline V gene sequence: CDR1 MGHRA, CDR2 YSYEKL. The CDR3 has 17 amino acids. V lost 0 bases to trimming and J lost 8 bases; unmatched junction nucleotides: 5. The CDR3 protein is CASSQDEGLAGGYEQFF. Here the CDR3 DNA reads TGCGCCAGCAGCCAAGATGAGGGACTAGCGGGAGGCTATGAGCAGTTCTTC.

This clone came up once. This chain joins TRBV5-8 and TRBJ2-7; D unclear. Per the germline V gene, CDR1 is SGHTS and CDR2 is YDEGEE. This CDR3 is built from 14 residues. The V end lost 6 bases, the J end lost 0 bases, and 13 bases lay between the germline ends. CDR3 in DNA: TGTGCCAGCACAAGGGCCCCCGGCTCCTACGAGCAGTACTTC. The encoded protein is CASTRAPGSYEQYF.

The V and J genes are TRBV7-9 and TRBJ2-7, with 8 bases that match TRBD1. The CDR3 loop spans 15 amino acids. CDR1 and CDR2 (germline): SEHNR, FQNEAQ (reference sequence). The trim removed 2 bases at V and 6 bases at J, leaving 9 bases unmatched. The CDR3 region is CASSLSGQGAFEQYF. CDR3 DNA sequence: TGTGCCAGCAGCTTATCGGGCCAGGGGGCGTTCGAGCAGTACTTC.

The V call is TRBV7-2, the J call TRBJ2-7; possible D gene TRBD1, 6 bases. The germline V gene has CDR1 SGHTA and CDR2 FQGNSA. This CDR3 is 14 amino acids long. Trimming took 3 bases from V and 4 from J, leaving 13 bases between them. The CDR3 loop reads CASSFLQGGYEQYF. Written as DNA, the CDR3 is TGTGCCAGCAGCTTCTTACAGGGTGGGTACGAGCAGTACTTC.

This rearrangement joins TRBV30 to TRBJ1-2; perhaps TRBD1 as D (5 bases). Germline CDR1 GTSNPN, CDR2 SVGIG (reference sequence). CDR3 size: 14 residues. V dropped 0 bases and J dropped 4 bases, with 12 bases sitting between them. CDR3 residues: CAWSVGRGIYGYTF. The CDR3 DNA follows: TGTGCCTGGAGTGTGGGACGGGGGATCTATGGCTACACCTTC.

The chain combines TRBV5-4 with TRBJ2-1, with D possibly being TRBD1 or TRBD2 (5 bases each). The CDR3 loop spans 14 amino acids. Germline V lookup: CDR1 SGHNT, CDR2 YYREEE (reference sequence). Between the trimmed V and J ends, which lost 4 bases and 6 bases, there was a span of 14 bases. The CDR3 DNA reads TGTGCCAGCAGCCCCCGGGGCGGCCCCAATGAGCAGTTCTTC. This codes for CASSPRGGPNEQFF.

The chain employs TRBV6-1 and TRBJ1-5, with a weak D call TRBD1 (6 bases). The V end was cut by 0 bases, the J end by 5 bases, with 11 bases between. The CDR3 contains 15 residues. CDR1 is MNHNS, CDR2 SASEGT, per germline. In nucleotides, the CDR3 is TGTGCCAGCAGTGAAGCCAGGGGATGGGATCAGCCCCAGCATTTT. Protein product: CASSEARGWDQPQHF.

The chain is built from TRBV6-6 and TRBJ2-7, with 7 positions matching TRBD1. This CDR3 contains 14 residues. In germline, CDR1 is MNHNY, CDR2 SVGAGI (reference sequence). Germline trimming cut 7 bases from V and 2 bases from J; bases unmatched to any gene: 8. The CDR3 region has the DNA TGTGCCAGCACACTGACAGGGAACCCCTACGAGCAGTACTTC. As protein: CASTLTGNPYEQYF.

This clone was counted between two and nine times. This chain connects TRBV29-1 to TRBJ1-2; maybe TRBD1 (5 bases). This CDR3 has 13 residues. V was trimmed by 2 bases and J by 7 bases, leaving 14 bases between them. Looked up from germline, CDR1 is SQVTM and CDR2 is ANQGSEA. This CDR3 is CSVENHRDGGYTF. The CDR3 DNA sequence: TGCAGCGTTGAAAACCACCGGGACGGTGGCTACACCTTC.

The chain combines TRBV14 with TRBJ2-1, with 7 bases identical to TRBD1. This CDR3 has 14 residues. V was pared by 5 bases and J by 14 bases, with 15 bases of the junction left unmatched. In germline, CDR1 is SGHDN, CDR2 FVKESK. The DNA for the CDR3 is TGTGCCAGCAGCATCGGACCCCTGACAGGGCGGAAGTTCTTC. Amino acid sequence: CASSIGPLTGRKFF.

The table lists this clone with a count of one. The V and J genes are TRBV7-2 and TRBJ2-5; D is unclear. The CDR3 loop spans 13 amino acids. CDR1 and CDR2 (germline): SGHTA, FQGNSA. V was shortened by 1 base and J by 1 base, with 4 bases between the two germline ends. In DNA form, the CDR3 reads TGTGCCAGCAGCTTAGATTCCCAAGAGACCCAGTACTTC. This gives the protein CASSLDSQETQYF.

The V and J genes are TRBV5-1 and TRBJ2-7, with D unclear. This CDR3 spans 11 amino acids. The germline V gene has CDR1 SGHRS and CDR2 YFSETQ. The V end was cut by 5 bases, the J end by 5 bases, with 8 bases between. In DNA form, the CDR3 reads TGCGCCAGCAGTGGGATTAACGAGCAGTACTTC. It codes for CASSGINEQYF.

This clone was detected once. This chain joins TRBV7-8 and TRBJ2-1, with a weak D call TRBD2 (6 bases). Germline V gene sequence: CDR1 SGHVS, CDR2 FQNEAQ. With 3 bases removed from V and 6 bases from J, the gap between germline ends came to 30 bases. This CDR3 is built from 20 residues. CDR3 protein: CASSFLTSSHLNGDPNEQFF. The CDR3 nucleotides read TGTGCCAGCAGCTTCTTAACTAGCAGCCACCTAAATGGGGATCCCAATGAGCAGTTCTTC. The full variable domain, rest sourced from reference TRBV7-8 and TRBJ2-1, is GAGVSQSPRYKVAKRGQDVALRCDPISGHVSLFWYQQALGQGPEFLTYFQNEAQLDKSGLPSDRFFAERPEGSVSTLKIQRTQQEDSAVYLCASSFLTSSHLNGDPNEQFFGPGTRLTVL.

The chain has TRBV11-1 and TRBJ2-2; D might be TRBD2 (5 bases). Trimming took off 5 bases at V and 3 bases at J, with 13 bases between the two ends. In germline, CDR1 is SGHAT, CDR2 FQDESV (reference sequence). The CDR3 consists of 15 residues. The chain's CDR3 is CASSGRIGDTGELFF. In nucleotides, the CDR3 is TGTGCCAGCAGCGGCCGGATCGGGGACACCGGGGAGCTGTTTTTT. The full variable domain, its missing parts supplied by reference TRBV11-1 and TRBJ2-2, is EAEVAQSPRYKITEKSQAVAFWCDPISGHATLYWYRQILGQGPELLVQFQDESVVDDSQLPKDRFSAERLKGVDSTLKIQPAELGDSAMYLCASSGRIGDTGELFFGEGSRLTVL.

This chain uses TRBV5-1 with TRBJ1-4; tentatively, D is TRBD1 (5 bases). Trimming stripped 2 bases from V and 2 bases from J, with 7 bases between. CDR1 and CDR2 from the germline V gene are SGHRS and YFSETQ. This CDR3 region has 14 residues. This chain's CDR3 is CASSFWGTNEKLFF. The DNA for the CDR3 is TGCGCCAGCAGCTTCTGGGGGACTAATGAAAAACTGTTTTTT. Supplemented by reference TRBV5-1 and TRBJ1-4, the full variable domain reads KAGVTQTPRYLIKTRGQQVTLSCSPISGHRSVSWYQQTPGQGLQFLFEYFSETQRNKGNFPGRFSGRQFSNSRSEMNVSTLELGDSALYLCASSFWGTNEKLFFGSGTQLSVL.

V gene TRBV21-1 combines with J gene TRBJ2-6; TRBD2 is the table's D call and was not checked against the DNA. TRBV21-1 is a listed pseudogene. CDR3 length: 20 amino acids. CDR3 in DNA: TGTGCCAGCAGCAAATTTACTAGCGGGGGAAGTCCCTCTGGGGCCAACGTCCTGACTTTC. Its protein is CASSKFTSGGSPSGANVLTF.

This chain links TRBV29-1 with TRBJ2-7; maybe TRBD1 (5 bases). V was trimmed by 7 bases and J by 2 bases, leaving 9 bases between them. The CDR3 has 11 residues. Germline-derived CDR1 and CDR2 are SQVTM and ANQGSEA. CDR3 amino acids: CSARAPYEQYF. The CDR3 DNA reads TGCAGCGCCAGGGCCCCCTACGAGCAGTACTTC.

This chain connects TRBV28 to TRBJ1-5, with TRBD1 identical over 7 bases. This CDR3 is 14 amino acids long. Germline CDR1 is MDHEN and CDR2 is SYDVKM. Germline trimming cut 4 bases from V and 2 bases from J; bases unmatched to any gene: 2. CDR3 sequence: CASSSTGGNQPQHF. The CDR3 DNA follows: TGTGCCAGCAGTTCCACAGGGGGCAATCAGCCCCAGCATTTT.

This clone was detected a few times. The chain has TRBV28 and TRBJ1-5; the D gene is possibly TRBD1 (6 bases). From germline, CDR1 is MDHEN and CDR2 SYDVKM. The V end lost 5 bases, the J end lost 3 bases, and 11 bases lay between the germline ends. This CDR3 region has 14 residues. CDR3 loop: CASSPGQPNQPQHF. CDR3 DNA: TGTGCCAGCAGTCCAGGACAGCCCAATCAGCCCCAGCATTTT.

CDR3 in amino acids: CASSLKSMGLGYTF. For the CDR3, the DNA is TGTGCCAGCAGCTTGAAGTCCATGGGTTTGGGCTACACCTTC. The chain uses TRBV5-6 and TRBJ1-2; D ambiguous. The CDR3 has 14 residues. V was cut by 1 base and J by 8 bases, with 15 bases left in between. Germline assignment: CDR1 SGHDT and CDR2 YYEEEE.

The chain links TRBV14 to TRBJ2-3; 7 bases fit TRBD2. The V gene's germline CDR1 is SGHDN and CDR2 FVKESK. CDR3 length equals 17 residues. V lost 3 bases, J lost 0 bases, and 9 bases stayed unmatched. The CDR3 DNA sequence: TGTGCCAGCAGCCAGACAAGGGATAGCGGGAGCACAGATACGCAGTATTTT. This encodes CASSQTRDSGSTDTQYF.

In DNA, the CDR3 is TGTGCCAGCAGTTTGGGACTAGGGGGAGATACGCAGTATTTT. Protein product: CASSLGLGGDTQYF. The chain links TRBV27 to TRBJ2-3, with 8 bases identical to TRBD2. The CDR3 is 14 residues long. Per germline, CDR1 MNHEY and CDR2 SMNVEV (reference sequence). Trimming took 3 bases from V and 5 from J; bases not matched to a gene: 4.

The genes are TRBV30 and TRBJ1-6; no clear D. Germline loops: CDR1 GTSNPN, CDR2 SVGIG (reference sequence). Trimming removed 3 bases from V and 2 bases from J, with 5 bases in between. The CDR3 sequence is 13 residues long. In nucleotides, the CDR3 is TGTGCCTGGAGGGGCACCTATAATTCACCCCTCCACTTT. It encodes CAWRGTYNSPLHF.

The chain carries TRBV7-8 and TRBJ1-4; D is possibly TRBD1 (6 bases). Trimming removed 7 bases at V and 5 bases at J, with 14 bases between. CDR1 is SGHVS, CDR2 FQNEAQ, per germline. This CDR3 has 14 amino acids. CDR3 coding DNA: TGTGCCAGCACCAAGACAGGCCTAAATGAAAAACTGTTTTTT. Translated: CASTKTGLNEKLFF.